These 14 T cell receptor beta chains originate from one sample sequenced in a study of shared clonotypes between healthy human individuals. The naive CD8 population came from CD45RO-negative cells selected for CCR7, without terminally differentiated effector memory CD45RA+ cells. This table comes from immunoSEQ multiplex PCR, and its TCRdb copy is limited to in-frame clones, with some not included. There are hundreds of thousands of clones in the sample; around 95% occur only once, and over 0.09% lies in the top ten. Sequenced input: naive CD8+ T cells sorted from blood. The receptor source for this set is a woman aged 25 to 39 in good health.

As to this clone: The same CDR3 is also encoded by other DNA sequences in this sample. The gene calls are TRBV4-1 and TRBJ2-7; 11 bases are shared with TRBD2. The V segment lost 1 base and the J segment 3 bases; nucleotides outside the gene matches: 5. The CDR3 covers 16 residues. Germline loops: CDR1 MGHRA, CDR2 YSYEKL. The CDR3 loop is CASSQGLAGGYYEQYF. CDR3 nucleotide sequence: TGCGCCAGCAGCCAAGGGCTAGCGGGGGGATACTACGAGCAGTACTTC.

The rearrangement links TRBV6-5 to TRBJ2-2; 11 bases agree with TRBD2. Trimming removed 8 bases from V and 4 bases from J; junction bases left unmatched: 6. The CDR3 contains 15 residues. The germline V gene has CDR1 MNHEY and CDR2 SVGAGI. The CDR3 loop reads CASCSGRASTGELFF. In DNA, the CDR3 is TGTGCCAGCTGTAGCGGGAGGGCCTCCACCGGGGAGCTGTTTTTT.

This chain connects TRBV25-1 to TRBJ1-1; no definite D call. The V and J ends lost 1 base and 3 bases respectively, with 12 bases between them. The CDR3 covers 15 residues. The germline gives CDR1 MGHDK, CDR2 SYGVNS. The CDR3 DNA sequence: TGTGCCAGCAGTGAATCGGTGGGGAGGTACACTGAAGCTTTCTTT. This encodes CASSESVGRYTEAFF.

The rearrangement links TRBV2 to TRBJ2-3; D not certain. Germline V gene lookup returns CDR1 SNHLY and CDR2 FYNNEI. V lost 7 bases, J lost 2 bases, and 16 bases lay in between. The CDR3 spans 15 residues. The CDR3 loop reads CASTSSSRTTDTQYF. The CDR3 DNA reads TGTGCCAGCACTAGTAGCTCGAGGACCACAGATACGCAGTATTTT.

V gene TRBV28 combines with J gene TRBJ1-2; a possible D gene is TRBD1 (5 bases). The ends were cut back, 8 bases at V and 2 bases at J, with 9 bases in the middle. CDR3 length: 12 residues. Germline V gene sequence: CDR1 MDHEN, CDR2 SYDVKM. CDR3 coding DNA: TGTGCCAGCTTAAAGGGGAACTATGGCTACACCTTC. Its translation: CASLKGNYGYTF.

The chain carries TRBV29-1 and TRBJ2-7, with a possible D match to TRBD2 (5 bases). V was clipped by 5 bases and J by 0 bases, with 11 bases between them. This CDR3 has 13 amino acids. CDR1 SQVTM and CDR2 ANQGSEA come from the germline V gene. The CDR3 DNA reads TGCAGCGTTTTATTAACTAGCTCCTACGAGCAGTACTTC. Its translation: CSVLLTSSYEQYF.

The chain employs TRBV4-2 and TRBJ1-3; the match to TRBD1 covers 7 bases. This CDR3 is built from 19 residues. Germline-derived CDR1 and CDR2 are LGHNA and YNFKEQ. The V gene end was trimmed by 0 bases and the J gene end by 4 bases; junction bases not matched to a gene: 15. Here the CDR3 reads CASSQEHGPQGSGGNTIYF. The CDR3, as DNA: TGTGCCAGCAGCCAAGAGCATGGTCCACAGGGGTCGGGAGGAAACACCATATATTTT.

The genes are TRBV7-9 and TRBJ2-1; 9 bases align to TRBD1. Trimming took 5 bases from V and 6 from J; bases not matched to a gene: 14. The CDR3 is 17 residues long. Germline V gene lookup returns CDR1 SEHNR and CDR2 FQNEAQ (reference sequence). DNA of the CDR3: TGTGCCAGCAGCCCCGTCGGGACAGGGCGCCTGTTCAATGAGCAGTTCTTC. Its protein product is CASSPVGTGRLFNEQFF.

The rearrangement links TRBV5-1 to TRBJ2-5; 7 nucleotides match TRBD1. The trim removed 1 base at V and 5 bases at J, leaving 17 bases unmatched. CDR1 is SGHRS and CDR2 is YFSETQ in the germline V gene. CDR3 size: 18 residues. CDR3 in DNA: TGCGCCAGCAGCTTGCCGACCCGGAGACAGGGTAGGTGGGAGACCCAGTACTTC. Translated, it gives CASSLPTRRQGRWETQYF. The full variable domain, completed using reference TRBV5-1 and TRBJ2-5, is KAGVTQTPRYLIKTRGQQVTLSCSPISGHRSVSWYQQTPGQGLQFLFEYFSETQRNKGNFPGRFSGRQFSNSRSEMNVSTLELGDSALYLCASSLPTRRQGRWETQYFGPGTRLLVL.

V and J are TRBV28 and TRBJ1-1, with D hard to call. CDR1 is MDHEN, CDR2 SYDVKM, per germline. The CDR3 runs to 14 residues. The germline V and J ends were trimmed by 3 bases and 3 bases, with 11 bases remaining between them. The CDR3 protein is CASSLTLRYTEAFF. The CDR3 DNA reads as TGTGCCAGCAGTTTGACGCTAAGATACACTGAAGCTTTCTTT.

The chain joins TRBV10-3 to TRBJ2-7; TRBD2 matches at 8 bases. The trim removed 3 bases at V and 5 bases at J, leaving 15 bases unmatched. Germline values: CDR1 ENHRY, CDR2 SYGVKD. The CDR3 has 17 amino acids. The CDR3 loop reads CAISDTHTGLGSHEQYF. In DNA form, the CDR3 reads TGTGCCATCAGTGATACCCACACGGGACTAGGGTCCCACGAGCAGTACTTC.

The chain couples TRBV27 to TRBJ2-7, with 10 bases matching TRBD1. CDR1 is MNHEY and CDR2 is SMNVEV in the germline V gene (reference sequence). V shed 4 bases, J shed 3 bases, and the junction held 9 bases outside the gene matches. The CDR3 sequence is 16 residues long. The CDR3 DNA follows: TGTGCCAGCAGTTCCGGCGGGACAGGGGCCCACTACGAGCAGTACTTC. Protein: CASSSGGTGAHYEQYF.

In its sample, this clone was seen once. Other nucleotide sequences in the sample specify the same CDR3. The chain links TRBV27 to TRBJ2-7; TRBD2 aligns across 9 bases. The CDR3 totals 14 residues. J gave up 1 base and V 5 bases, and 3 bases lay outside the gene matches. Germline CDR1 MNHEY, CDR2 SMNVEV (reference sequence). Written as DNA, the CDR3 is TGTGCCAGCAGTCAGACTAGCGGTTCCTACGAGCAGTACTTC. The encoded protein is CASSQTSGSYEQYF.

The V and J genes are TRBV7-9 and TRBJ2-5, with D tentatively TRBD1 or TRBD2 (5 bases each). Germline V lookup: CDR1 SEHNR, CDR2 FQNEAQ (reference sequence). The CDR3 runs 14 residues. Trimming removed 1 base from V and 1 base from J, with 7 bases in between. CDR3 DNA: TGTGCCAGCAGCTTAGTCGGGGCCCAAGAGACCCAGTACTTC. Encoded protein: CASSLVGAQETQYF.